The sequence of this T cell receptor (beta chain) was determined in a study of cytomegalovirus exposure and HLA in healthy donors (dated by TCRdb to 2017 to 2019). The study in broad terms: An earlier analysis of about 560 of the donors reported 250 to 350 Gb of sequence data and about 120 million unique TCR beta sequences obtained from roughly 170 million T cells. Roughly 300 gigabases of sequencing data and around 85 million unique TCR sequences made up an early release that covered several hundred HLA-typed donors. Of the roughly 400 genotyped donors, over 70% fell in the genetic ancestry cluster associated with self-reported Caucasian donors. The aim of the study was to test whether cataloging public T cell receptors could identify signatures of past pathogen exposure. The study profiled the T cell repertoires of hundreds of subjects by immunosequencing and related them to cytomegalovirus serostatus. Besides the first cohort of hundreds of subjects, a separate validation cohort made up of over 100 different subjects was used. High-throughput TCR immunosequencing, statistical association of individual TCRs with disease status, and machine learning were combined to predict cytomegalovirus infection status. To study patterns of TCR occurrence, a later analysis re-analyzed previously published TCR beta repertoires from 666 donors and added high-resolution HLA genotyping. The later analysis used no new phenotypic data to find candidate immune exposures, relying instead on TCR beta sequences and their occurrence across donors. In an earlier analysis of a few hundred of the donors, high-throughput TCR beta sequencing was used to judge whether each TCR beta V gene segment behaved as functional or pseudogenic. Donor age, sex, ethnicity and CMV serostatus were collected together with the repertoire data. Genome-wide SNP genotypes for about three fifths of the 666 donors were used in a later genetic analysis, which treated that subset as a discovery cohort. Every discovery cohort repertoire had been produced on one sequencing platform. Class I and class II HLA loci were covered by the typing at four-digit resolution. Typing coverage varied by locus: roughly 629-640 donors for A, B, C, DRB1 and DQB1; roughly 510 for DQA1; nearly 610 for DPA1; 450 to 480 for DPB1. Roughly 5 DR-DQ haplotypes were handled as single units for association and clustering, since linkage in the cohort was strong. Among about 360 genotyped donors of the cohort, an average of approximately 240,000 unique TCR beta nucleotide sequences were sequenced per donor, approximately 20% of them non-productive. The full study reports these points: A cluster of highly shared sequence variants was judged likely to be a technical artifact of the sequencing pipeline. Because counts were too low, about 15 rarely observed V segments, including chromosome 9 orphons, were left out of the earlier analysis of some 640 of the donors. Correlated functional status among segregating V segments might reflect linkage disequilibrium, but an unknown experimental factor could not be ruled out. This cohort had only TCR beta chains sequenced, and the lack of alpha or paired-chain data limited which features could be detected. The study gave a list of 150 to 200 TCR beta chains associated with cytomegalovirus. Because HLA typing was missing for some donors at each locus, association tests included only the typed subset. For the cohort, immune exposure information was limited to CMV serostatus. A later genetic analysis reported fewer N-insertions in productive TCRs among donors in an Asian-associated ancestry cluster than the roughly 700-donor mean. A later analysis found that most CMV-associated TCR beta chains appeared HLA-restricted, with HLA associations seemingly driven largely by CMV exposure. A later analysis found that HLA-associated TCR beta chains were more clonally expanded and had lower generation probabilities than equally common non-associated chains. According to a later analysis, parvovirus B19, influenza, CMV and Epstein-Barr virus appeared linked to several top co-occurrence clusters. In vitro tests confirmed that a few of the cytomegalovirus-associated TCR beta chains recognize cytomegalovirus antigens. A later analysis found that TCR association rates varied across HLA loci, with DRB1 alleles showing the most associated TCRs and HLA-C alleles the fewest. The authors suggested that the approach could potentially be generalized to other disease states and immunological phenotypes. Across donors, most TCR sequences were observed very rarely, whereas some public TCRs were present in many individuals. In an earlier analysis of approximately 590 of the donors, most TCR beta V segments appeared in productive rearrangements about 90% or about 30% of the time, broadly matching IMGT annotations. Sequencing depth was assumed to be roughly uniform across donors in the presence/absence analyses, though that assumption may not hold. A further reported finding was that TCR beta sequences accurately predicted the HLA-A and HLA-B alleles for most subjects in the first cohort. A later analysis associated about 17,000 TCR beta sequences with specific HLA alleles at a false discovery rate of 0.05. In both the original and validation cohorts, the classifier was reported to diagnose cytomegalovirus status with high specificity and sensitivity. A later genetic analysis associated a missense DCLRE1C variant with V-gene and J-gene trimming of TCR beta chains, and an independent cohort replicated the association. When HLA alleles, especially DR and DQ, strongly co-occurred, TCR associations were difficult to assign to individual alleles.

Turning to this clone: Its antigen has not been determined. No much larger clone exists at a distance of one base, and base qualities are not known.

The cohort consisted of 670 or so healthy bone marrow donors. At the time of sampling, every cohort member was nominally healthy, though immune exposures that went unrecorded were likely present. The donor tested CMV seropositive, placing the donor among the roughly 270 seropositive members of the cohort. A peripheral blood sample was collected from each donor, and TCR beta sequencing was performed on peripheral blood mononuclear cells. Genomic DNA was extracted from the blood cell samples with the Qiagen DNeasy Blood Extraction Kit. Preparation of the library involved the immunoSEQ multiplex PCR assay. For the multiplex PCR, a mixture combining 60 forward primers for TCR Vbeta segments and 13 reverse primers for TCR Jbeta segments was used. The CDR3 region of rearranged TCR beta genes was amplified from genomic DNA with a multiplex PCR assay. Amplified TCR beta libraries were sequenced as 87-base-pair reads on the Illumina HiSeq System. The study's own analysis went as follows. Across the roughly 700 repertoires, a later analysis counted some 81 million unique TCR beta chains, 9.5 million to 13 million of which were shared by at least two donors. A nearest-neighbor algorithm error-corrected the raw reads and collapsed the reads into unique sequences, merging closely related sequences to remove PCR and sequencing errors. Alignment of CDR3 sequences to IMGT reference sequences was used to assign V, D and J gene segments. Each retained sequence needed at least a six-nucleotide match to both a V gene segment and a J gene segment. A rearrangement counted as productive if the CDR3 had no stop codons and remained in frame with V and J, and every other rearrangement counted as non-productive. Following IMGT convention, CDR3 was defined as the stretch from the second conserved V-encoded cysteine up to the conserved J-encoded phenylalanine. The earlier analysis of about 590 of the donors excluded sequences that lacked an unambiguous match to a single V gene segment. An earlier analysis of under 750 of the donors called V segments functional above 56.7% productive rearrangements and segregating when the between-donor standard deviation exceeded 5%. A statistical classification framework was built for diagnosing cytomegalovirus status from the catalog of TCR beta chain sequences. A later analysis assigned V and J genes by comparing TCR nucleotide sequences with IMGT/GENE-DB human TR gene sequences. The TCRdist pipeline was used in a later analysis to assign CDR3 sequences and most-parsimonious VDJ recombination scenarios. A later analysis defined each TCR beta chain by its CDR3 amino acid sequence plus V-gene family, and excluded reads lacking a unique V-gene family. To address suspected cross-contamination and a sequencing artifact, a later analysis removed a few hundred highly shared, low-generation-probability nucleotide sequences. In a later analysis, a clonal expansion index was calculated for each public chain from normalized within-repertoire ranks of inferred template counts. In a later analysis, generation probabilities were computed with a VDJ recombination model fitted to out-of-frame rearrangements, and the resulting probabilities were checked against IGoR. A later analysis scored TCR-TCR, TCR-HLA and TCR-CMV co-occurrence with hypergeometric tests, applying a repertoire-size bias correction to TCR pairs. False discovery rates were estimated in a later analysis by permuting HLA or CMV assignments 20 times. In a later analysis, co-occurring TCRs were grouped with DBSCAN, and TCRdist sequence similarity was added when clustering was performed within HLA-allele-positive subsets. Co-occurrence clustering excluded repertoires with fewer than 30,000 or more than 120,000 public chains, plus five with anomalous nucleotide sharing. This immuneACCESS table, as held by TCRdb, lists in-frame sequences with V and J called but not all clones. Of the missing ones, under half trace to an unresolved V gene in checked studies; the others have no known cause. V, J and clone size reflect that table, while D and trimming were determined from the DNA. The sample yields 150,000 to 200,000 clones; just over 70% were counted once. The ten biggest clones cover about 4.5% of the sample.

The sequenced material came from PBMCs. The origin of this receptor is a man between 18 and 29 years old in good health and CMV-seropositive.

The CDR3 sequence is CASRGWRGTWFTDTQYF. In nucleotides, the sequence is TGTGCCAGCAGGGGCTGGCGGGGGACGTGGTTCACAGATACGCAGTATTTT. The rearranged segments are TRBV27 and TRBJ2-3; 7 junctional bases match TRBD2. The germline V gene (reference sequence) supplies CDR1 MNHEY and CDR2 SMNVEV. The CDR3 spans 17 residues, from the cysteine through the phenylalanine. The entry retains the CDR3 DNA only, 51 bases that are in frame from base 1. At the junction V is shortened by 6 bases and J by 2 bases; bases outside the gene matches: 14.